Listed below are T cell receptor beta chains from one sample, sequenced in a study of blood T cell repertoires in COVID-19. This table comes from immunoSEQ multiplex PCR, and its TCRdb copy is limited to in-frame clones, with some not included. The profile shows 250,000 or so clones, roughly 80% of them singletons. The specimen sequenced was peripheral blood. The receptors shown here come from a woman between 18 and 29 years old with acute or convalescent COVID-19. The CDR3 runs from the conserved cysteine through the conserved F or W. A D gene is named only where the DNA matches it firmly. Rows may omit the clone size; those that give it use once, few, many or a size class.

CDR3nt: TGTGCTCAGGGGGCTGAGGGAAACACTGAAGCTTTCTTT
CDR3aa: CAQGAEGNTEAFF
d_gene: TRBD1
abundance: .
j_gene: TRBJ1-1
v_gene: TRBV6-5

CDR3nt: TGTGCCACCAGTGCCCCCTCCAGGGAGGACACAGATACGCAGTATTTT
CDR3aa: CATSAPSREDTDTQYF
d_gene: .
abundance: once
j_gene: TRBJ2-3
v_gene: TRBV24-1

CDR3nt: TGTGCTAGTGCTTCCGCCTGGGGGACAAATCAGCCCCAGCATTTT
CDR3aa: CASASAWGTNQPQHF
d_gene: .
abundance: few
j_gene: TRBJ1-5
v_gene: TRBV12-5

CDR3nt: TGTGCCAGCAGTCCTAGGGTCGGGGGTGGCTACACCTTC
CDR3aa: CASSPRVGGGYTF
d_gene: .
abundance: .
j_gene: TRBJ1-2
v_gene: TRBV27

CDR3nt: TGTGCCAGCCACTCGGGCTATGGCTACACCTTC
CDR3aa: CASHSGYGYTF
d_gene: .
abundance: .
j_gene: TRBJ1-2
v_gene: TRBV7-6

CDR3nt: TGTGCCAGTTGTTTGGGCCAGGGAAGTTACGGCTACACCTTC
CDR3aa: CASCLGQGSYGYTF
d_gene: .
abundance: .
j_gene: TRBJ1-2
v_gene: TRBV28

CDR3nt: TGTGCCAGCAGTTTCGGAGGCCATTATGGCTACACCTTC
CDR3aa: CASSFGGHYGYTF
d_gene: .
abundance: .
j_gene: TRBJ1-2
v_gene: TRBV12-3/TRBV12-4

CDR3nt: TGTGCCAGCAGCCAACCTAGCGGGAGGATTGAGCAGTTCTTC
CDR3aa: CASSQPSGRIEQFF
d_gene: TRBD2
abundance: .
j_gene: TRBJ2-1
v_gene: TRBV3-1/TRBV3-2

CDR3nt: TGTGCCAGCAGCCGTGGACAGACTGAAGCTTTCTTT
CDR3aa: CASSRGQTEAFF
d_gene: .
abundance: .
j_gene: TRBJ1-1
v_gene: TRBV5-6

CDR3nt: TGTGCCTGCACAGGGGGTGGAGAGACCCAGTACTTC
CDR3aa: CACTGGGETQYF
d_gene: TRBD1
abundance: .
j_gene: TRBJ2-5
v_gene: TRBV30

CDR3nt: TGTGCCAGCAGCTTAGCGAGTGGGGGCTATTCACCCCTCCACTTT
CDR3aa: CASSLASGGYSPLHF
d_gene: .
abundance: .
j_gene: TRBJ1-6
v_gene: TRBV7-2

CDR3nt: TGTGCCAGCAGCCCCACGGTATCAGGGAAGGTGAACACCGGGGAGCTGTTTTTT
CDR3aa: CASSPTVSGKVNTGELFF
d_gene: .
abundance: once
j_gene: TRBJ2-2
v_gene: TRBV11-2

CDR3nt: TGTGCCAGCAGCGTAGCGGGCGGGAGGGGGGATGAGCAGTTCTTC
CDR3aa: CASSVAGGRGDEQFF
d_gene: TRBD2
abundance: .
j_gene: TRBJ2-1
v_gene: TRBV9

CDR3nt: TGCGCCAGCAGCCCGGGGACAGGGTCGGGAAAACTGTTTTTT
CDR3aa: CASSPGTGSGKLFF
d_gene: TRBD1
abundance: .
j_gene: TRBJ1-4
v_gene: TRBV5-1

CDR3nt: TGTGCCAGCAGTGGCGGGGCGGGCATTTTGAACACAGATACGCAGTATTTT
CDR3aa: CASSGGAGILNTDTQYF
d_gene: .
abundance: .
j_gene: TRBJ2-3
v_gene: TRBV6-1

CDR3nt: TGTGCCAGCAGCCCATACGCCCCGGTGGGAGAAGATGAAAAACTGTTTTTT
CDR3aa: CASSPYAPVGEDEKLFF
d_gene: .
abundance: .
j_gene: TRBJ1-4
v_gene: TRBV7-9

CDR3nt: TGTGCCAGCAGCCGAGACAGGGACGCCTCCTACGAGCAGTACTTC
CDR3aa: CASSRDRDASYEQYF
d_gene: TRBD1
abundance: .
j_gene: TRBJ2-7
v_gene: TRBV7-8

CDR3nt: TGTGCCAGCAGTCAAGGACATCCACTAGCGGGAGTGGTCCACGAGCAGTACTTC
CDR3aa: CASSQGHPLAGVVHEQYF
d_gene: TRBD2
abundance: .
j_gene: TRBJ2-7
v_gene: TRBV6-2/TRBV6-3

CDR3nt: TGCGCCAGCAGCCAAGAAAAGGAGTGGAGCACTGAAGCTTTCTTT
CDR3aa: CASSQEKEWSTEAFF
d_gene: .
abundance: .
j_gene: TRBJ1-1
v_gene: TRBV4-3

CDR3nt: TGCAGCGTTGAAGCCCTGAGGGAGACCCAGTACTTC
CDR3aa: CSVEALRETQYF
d_gene: .
abundance: .
j_gene: TRBJ2-5
v_gene: TRBV29-1

CDR3nt: TGTGCCACCAGCAGAGATGAGGACGAGCAGTACTTC
CDR3aa: CATSRDEDEQYF
d_gene: .
abundance: medium-sized
j_gene: TRBJ2-7
v_gene: TRBV15

CDR3nt: TGTGCCAGCAGCCAAGATAGAGCCCGAGCGGGAGGGCCCTCATCGGACTACGAGCAGTACTTC
CDR3aa: CASSQDRARAGGPSSDYEQYF
d_gene: TRBD2
abundance: .
j_gene: TRBJ2-7
v_gene: TRBV4-2

CDR3nt: TGTGCCACCGGGACAGGCTCACCTGGGGCCAACGTCCTGACTTTC
CDR3aa: CATGTGSPGANVLTF
d_gene: TRBD1
abundance: .
j_gene: TRBJ2-6
v_gene: TRBV10-3

CDR3nt: TGCGCCAGCAGCCACACCCCGGGACAGGGAAAGCAGTACTTC
CDR3aa: CASSHTPGQGKQYF
d_gene: TRBD1
abundance: .
j_gene: TRBJ2-7
v_gene: TRBV4-3

CDR3nt: TGTGCCAGCTCAACGGACAGGTTGAACACTGAAGCTTTCTTT
CDR3aa: CASSTDRLNTEAFF
d_gene: TRBD1
abundance: .
j_gene: TRBJ1-1
v_gene: TRBV18

CDR3nt: TGTGCCAGCAGCCAAGGCGCCGTGACAATCCCCTATGGCTACACCTTC
CDR3aa: CASSQGAVTIPYGYTF
d_gene: .
abundance: .
j_gene: TRBJ1-2
v_gene: TRBV3-1/TRBV3-2

CDR3nt: TGTGCCAGCAGTGCTCTGGGACAGGGGGAAGCTTTCTTT
CDR3aa: CASSALGQGEAFF
d_gene: TRBD1
abundance: .
j_gene: TRBJ1-1
v_gene: TRBV12-3/TRBV12-4

CDR3nt: TGTGCCAGCAGCCCTGAGGGTTGGAAGAACACTGAAGCTTTCTTT
CDR3aa: CASSPEGWKNTEAFF
d_gene: .
abundance: .
j_gene: TRBJ1-1
v_gene: TRBV7-2

CDR3nt: TGTGCCAGCAGCTCGACTAGCGGGGGCGAGCAGTACTTC
CDR3aa: CASSSTSGGEQYF
d_gene: TRBD2
abundance: many
j_gene: TRBJ2-7
v_gene: TRBV11-2

CDR3nt: TGTGCCAGCCTAGCGGGAGGGTACGATAATGAGCAGTTCTTC
CDR3aa: CASLAGGYDNEQFF
d_gene: TRBD2
abundance: once
j_gene: TRBJ2-1
v_gene: TRBV13

CDR3nt: TGTGCCAGCAGACCCGGGGGTAACTATGGCTACACCTTC
CDR3aa: CASRPGGNYGYTF
d_gene: .
abundance: .
j_gene: TRBJ1-2
v_gene: TRBV6-6

CDR3nt: TGTGCCATCAGTGACCAGACAGATACGCAGTATTTT
CDR3aa: CAISDQTDTQYF
d_gene: .
abundance: .
j_gene: TRBJ2-3
v_gene: TRBV10-3

CDR3nt: TGTGCCTGGGGCCCCGGGACAGGGGTAGAAAAACTGTTTTTT
CDR3aa: CAWGPGTGVEKLFF
d_gene: TRBD1
abundance: .
j_gene: TRBJ1-4
v_gene: TRBV30

CDR3nt: TGTGCCAGCCTACGGGGGAGGGACACAGATACGCAGTATTTT
CDR3aa: CASLRGRDTDTQYF
d_gene: TRBD2
abundance: once
j_gene: TRBJ2-3
v_gene: TRBV5-8

CDR3nt: TGCGCCAGCAGGCCTACAGGGTCAGCCAAAAACATTCAGTACTTC
CDR3aa: CASRPTGSAKNIQYF
d_gene: .
abundance: once
j_gene: TRBJ2-4
v_gene: TRBV5-1

CDR3nt: TGTGCCAGCAGTTTCGGGTACACCGGGGAGCTGTTTTTT
CDR3aa: CASSFGYTGELFF
d_gene: .
abundance: .
j_gene: TRBJ2-2
v_gene: TRBV28

CDR3nt: TGCGCCAGCAGCTTGGTGTCAGGGGCCTATAATTCACCCCTCCACTTT
CDR3aa: CASSLVSGAYNSPLHF
d_gene: .
abundance: .
j_gene: TRBJ1-6
v_gene: TRBV5-1

CDR3nt: TGTGCCAGCACCTCCATAGGACTTCCTAATGACTATGGCTACACCTTC
CDR3aa: CASTSIGLPNDYGYTF
d_gene: .
abundance: .
j_gene: TRBJ1-2
v_gene: TRBV28

CDR3nt: TGTGCCAGCAGCTTGGCCACTAGCGGGACGGAGACCCAGTACTTC
CDR3aa: CASSLATSGTETQYF
d_gene: TRBD2
abundance: .
j_gene: TRBJ2-5
v_gene: TRBV5-6

CDR3nt: TGTGCCAGCAGTTTAGGAGGGACAGGCTACTATGGCTACACCTTC
CDR3aa: CASSLGGTGYYGYTF
d_gene: TRBD1
abundance: .
j_gene: TRBJ1-2
v_gene: TRBV27

CDR3nt: TGTGCCAGCAGCCCACCGCAGGGGGCGTGGGAGCAGTACTTC
CDR3aa: CASSPPQGAWEQYF
d_gene: TRBD1
abundance: .
j_gene: TRBJ2-7
v_gene: TRBV28

CDR3nt: TGTGCCAGCCGCAGGGGGCCCCTGAACACTGAAGCTTTCTTT
CDR3aa: CASRRGPLNTEAFF
d_gene: TRBD1
abundance: .
j_gene: TRBJ1-1
v_gene: TRBV28

CDR3nt: TGTGCCAGCACCCTCTACAGGGGGGATGAAAAACTGTTTTTT
CDR3aa: CASTLYRGDEKLFF
d_gene: TRBD1
abundance: .
j_gene: TRBJ1-4
v_gene: TRBV7-2

CDR3nt: TGTGCCAGCAGCTTGGACCCCGCGGGGGGGGCCCAGTACTTC
CDR3aa: CASSLDPAGGAQYF
d_gene: TRBD2
abundance: .
j_gene: TRBJ2-5
v_gene: TRBV5-5

CDR3nt: TGTGCCTGGACAGACACCAACTATGGCTACACCTTC
CDR3aa: CAWTDTNYGYTF
d_gene: .
abundance: .
j_gene: TRBJ1-2
v_gene: TRBV30

CDR3nt: TGTGCCAGCAGTCGGGACAGGGGAAGCAATCAGCCCCAGCATTTT
CDR3aa: CASSRDRGSNQPQHF
d_gene: TRBD1
abundance: .
j_gene: TRBJ1-5
v_gene: TRBV2

CDR3nt: TGCGCCAGCAGCCAAGATCCGGGGAACCAAGAGACCCAGTACTTC
CDR3aa: CASSQDPGNQETQYF
d_gene: .
abundance: .
j_gene: TRBJ2-5
v_gene: TRBV4-1

CDR3nt: TGTGCCAGCAGCCTGGGACTAGAGGCGTCCTACGAGCAGTACTTC
CDR3aa: CASSLGLEASYEQYF
d_gene: TRBD2
abundance: .
j_gene: TRBJ2-7
v_gene: TRBV6-5

CDR3nt: TGTGCCTGGGCCGGAGGTGGGACATCCCCCTCCTACGAGCAGTACTTC
CDR3aa: CAWAGGGTSPSYEQYF
d_gene: .
abundance: .
j_gene: TRBJ2-7
v_gene: TRBV30

CDR3nt: TGTGCCAGCAGTGAGTCTAGAGCCGGGAACACTGAAGCTTTCTTT
CDR3aa: CASSESRAGNTEAFF
d_gene: .
abundance: .
j_gene: TRBJ1-1
v_gene: TRBV6-1

CDR3nt: TGCGCCAGCAGCCACCAGACTAGCGGATTATACGAGCAGTACTTC
CDR3aa: CASSHQTSGLYEQYF
d_gene: TRBD2
abundance: .
j_gene: TRBJ2-7
v_gene: TRBV4-1

CDR3nt: TGCGCCAGCAGCTTGGGAGGGAGGGTTGACACGCAGTATTTT
CDR3aa: CASSLGGRVDTQYF
d_gene: TRBD2
abundance: .
j_gene: TRBJ2-3
v_gene: TRBV5-1

CDR3nt: TGTGCCAGCAGCCCTAGGCCACAGGGGGCCTCCTACGAGCAGTACTTC
CDR3aa: CASSPRPQGASYEQYF
d_gene: TRBD1
abundance: .
j_gene: TRBJ2-7
v_gene: TRBV11-2

CDR3nt: TGCAGCGTTGACTTGGGACAGCCCTCCTACGAGCAGTACTTC
CDR3aa: CSVDLGQPSYEQYF
d_gene: TRBD1
abundance: .
j_gene: TRBJ2-7
v_gene: TRBV29-1

CDR3nt: TGTGCCAGCAGCTTAGCCTCGGGGGGCCGTGAAGCTTTCTTT
CDR3aa: CASSLASGGREAFF
d_gene: .
abundance: .
j_gene: TRBJ1-1
v_gene: TRBV11-2

CDR3nt: TGTGCCAGCAGCTCTTCGTTCGGGACAAACAATGAGCAGTTCTTC
CDR3aa: CASSSSFGTNNEQFF
d_gene: .
abundance: .
j_gene: TRBJ2-1
v_gene: TRBV7-9

CDR3nt: TGTGCCAGCAGCTTAGCTGAGGAGCAGTACTTC
CDR3aa: CASSLAEEQYF
d_gene: .
abundance: .
j_gene: TRBJ2-7
v_gene: TRBV7-9

CDR3nt: TGTGCCAGTACCAGGGGCCAATGGAATGAGCAGTTCTTC
CDR3aa: CASTRGQWNEQFF
d_gene: .
abundance: .
j_gene: TRBJ2-1
v_gene: TRBV28

CDR3nt: TGTGCCACCAGCAGAGGGGGCAGGGGTATCTCCTCTTACGAGCAGTACTTC
CDR3aa: CATSRGGRGISSYEQYF
d_gene: .
abundance: .
j_gene: TRBJ2-7
v_gene: TRBV15